This T cell receptor (beta chain) was identified in a study of shared clonotypes between healthy human individuals. Overall study: A few men and two women, aged 18 to 49, were donors. Study conclusions and caveats: With a handful of donors compared, around 5% of naive CD4 clonotypes were shared.

Free of recent acute infections or vaccinations, the donors were healthy HIV-negative adults. The study separated CD4+ cells into CD45RA+ naive and CD45RA-negative memory subsets. As regards this clone: Its target is not known. The sample carries other DNA sequences with the same CDR3.

The V end was cut by 0 bases, the J end by 5 bases, with 7 bases between. The CDR3 is 14 residues long. Germline V gene sequence: CDR1 LGHNA, CDR2 YNFKEQ. TCRdb keeps only in-frame clones here, not all; method: immunoSEQ multiplex PCR. The data show roughly 1 million clones, with about 77% seen just once and about 1.5% held by the top ten. The sequenced sample consisted of memory CD4+ T cells sorted from blood. The subset is: CD45RA-negative fraction. This chain joins TRBV4-2 and TRBJ2-2, with D possibly TRBD1 on 6 matching bases. This clonotype was obtained from a man younger than 30 in good health. The CDR3 region has the DNA TGTGCCAGCAGCCAAGAACAGGGTACCGGGGAGCTGTTTTTT. It yields the protein CASSQEQGTGELFF.